This is a list of T cell receptor beta chains from one sample in a study of human T cells and chemical hapten exposure. TCRdb re-called the RACE reads with MiXCR, one entry per CDR3 protein. The sample has approximately 89,000 distinct CDR3 sequences, roughly 10% seen once. The starting material was whole blood, obtained in connection with sensitization to the hapten diphenylcyclopropenone (DPC). All receptors come from a woman under 40 with alopecia areata. Some clones in this sample may be carry-over from other donors' samples. Both conserved end residues are part of each CDR3. Each record gives: V gene, clone size, J gene, CDR3 protein. Size is omitted from some rows. Given values are once, few, many or a class for expanded clones.

TRBV5-5,.,TRBJ1-3,CASSLAPDSSSGNTIYF
TRBV12-3/TRBV12-4,.,TRBJ2-1,CASSFRGGYNEQFF
TRBV3-1,many,TRBJ1-4,CASSQEVQLYEKLFF
TRBV20-1,many,TRBJ1-1,CSARDLNTEAFF
TRBV6-1,many,TRBJ1-2,CASSPGPHPYGYTF
TRBV29-1,few,TRBJ2-1,CSVEETRYNEQFF
TRBV5-1,many,TRBJ1-5,CASSFERNSNQPQHF
TRBV11-2,few,TRBJ2-7,CASSLASQTPEQYF
TRBV12-3/TRBV12-4,few,TRBJ1-1,CASSLYQVRTEAFF
TRBV12-3/TRBV12-4,.,TRBJ2-5,CASILGTGGVQETQYF